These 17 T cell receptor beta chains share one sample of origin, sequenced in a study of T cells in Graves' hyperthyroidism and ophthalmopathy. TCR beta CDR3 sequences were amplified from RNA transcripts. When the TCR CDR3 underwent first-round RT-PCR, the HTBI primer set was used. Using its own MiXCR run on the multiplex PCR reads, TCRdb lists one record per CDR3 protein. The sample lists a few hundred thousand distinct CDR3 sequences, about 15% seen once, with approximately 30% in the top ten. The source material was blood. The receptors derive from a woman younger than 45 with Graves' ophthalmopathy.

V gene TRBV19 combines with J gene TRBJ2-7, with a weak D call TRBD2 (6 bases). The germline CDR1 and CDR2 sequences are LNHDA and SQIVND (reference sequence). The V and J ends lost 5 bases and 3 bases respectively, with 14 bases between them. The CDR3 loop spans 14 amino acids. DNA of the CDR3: TGTGCCAGTAGTCCCCGGCTTAGCGGCTACGAGCAGTACTTC. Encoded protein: CASSPRLSGYEQYF. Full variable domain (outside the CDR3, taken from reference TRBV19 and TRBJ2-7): DGGITQSPKYLFRKEGQNVTLSCEQNLNHDAMYWYRQDPGQGLRLIYYSQIVNDFQKGDIAEGYSVSREKKESFPLTVTSAQKNPTAFYLCASSPRLSGYEQYFGPGTRLTVT.

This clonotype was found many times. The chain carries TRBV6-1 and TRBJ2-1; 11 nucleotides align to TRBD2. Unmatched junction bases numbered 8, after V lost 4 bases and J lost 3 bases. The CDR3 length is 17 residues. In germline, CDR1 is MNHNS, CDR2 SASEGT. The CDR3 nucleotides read TGTGCCAGCAGTGCTGGGACTAGCGGCCTTCTCTACAATGAGCAGTTCTTC. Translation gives CASSAGTSGLLYNEQFF.

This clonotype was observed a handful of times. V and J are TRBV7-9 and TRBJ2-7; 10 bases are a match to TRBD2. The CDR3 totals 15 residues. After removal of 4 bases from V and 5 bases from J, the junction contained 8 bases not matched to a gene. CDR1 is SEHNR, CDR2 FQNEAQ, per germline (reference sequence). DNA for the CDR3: TGTGCCAGCAGCTCTGGATCAGCGGGAGGGGACGAGCAGTACTTC. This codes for CASSSGSAGGDEQYF.

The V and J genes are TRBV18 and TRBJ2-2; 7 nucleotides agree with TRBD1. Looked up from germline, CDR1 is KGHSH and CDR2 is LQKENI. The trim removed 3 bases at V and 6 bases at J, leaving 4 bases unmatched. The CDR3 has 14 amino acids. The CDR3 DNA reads TGTGCCAGCTCACCGACAGGGAGCGCCGGGGAGCTGTTTTTT. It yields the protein CASSPTGSAGELFF.

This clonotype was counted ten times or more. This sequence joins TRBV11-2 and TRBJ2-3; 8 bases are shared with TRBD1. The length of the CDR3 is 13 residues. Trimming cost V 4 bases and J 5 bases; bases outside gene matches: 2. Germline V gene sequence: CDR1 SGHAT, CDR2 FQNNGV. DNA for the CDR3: TGTGCCAGCAGCTCACAGGGGGAAGATACGCAGTATTTT. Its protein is CASSSQGEDTQYF.

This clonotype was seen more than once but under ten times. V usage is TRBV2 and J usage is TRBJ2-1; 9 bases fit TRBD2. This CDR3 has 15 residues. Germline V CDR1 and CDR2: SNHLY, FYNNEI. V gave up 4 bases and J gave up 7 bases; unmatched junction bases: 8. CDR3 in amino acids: CASSGASGILNEQFF. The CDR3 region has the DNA TGTGCCAGCAGTGGGGCTAGCGGGATCTTGAATGAGCAGTTCTTC.

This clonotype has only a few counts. The CDR3 nucleotides are TGCAGTGCTAGAGAACGAGCCAAAAACATTCAGTACTTC. Its protein product is CSARERAKNIQYF. V is TRBV20-1 and J is TRBJ2-4; the D is unclear. Trimming removed 0 bases at V and 0 bases at J, with 3 bases between. From germline, CDR1 is DFQATT and CDR2 SNEGSKA (reference sequence). The CDR3 consists of 13 residues.

The CDR3 protein is CATIRVGTYTDTQYF. The CDR3, as DNA: TGTGCCACCATACGCGTTGGGACTTACACAGATACGCAGTATTTT. The gene calls are TRBV28 and TRBJ2-3; tentatively, D is TRBD2 (6 bases). The CDR3 extends over 15 amino acids. Germline CDR1 is MDHEN and CDR2 is SYDVKM. Trimming left V 10 bases short and J 2 bases short, with 19 bases between.

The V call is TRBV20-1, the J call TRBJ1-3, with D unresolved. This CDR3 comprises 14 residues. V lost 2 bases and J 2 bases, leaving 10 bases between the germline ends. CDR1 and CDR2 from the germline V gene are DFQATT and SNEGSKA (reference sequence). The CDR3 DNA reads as TGCAGTGCTAGACCCCGTGGGGCTGGAAACACCATATATTTT. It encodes CSARPRGAGNTIYF.

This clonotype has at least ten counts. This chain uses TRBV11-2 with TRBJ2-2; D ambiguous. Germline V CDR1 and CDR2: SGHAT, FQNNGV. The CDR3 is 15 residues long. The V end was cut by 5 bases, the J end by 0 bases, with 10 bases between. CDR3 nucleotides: TGTGCCAGCAGCCTTTTATTCTCGAACACCGGGGAGCTGTTTTTT. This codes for CASSLLFSNTGELFF.

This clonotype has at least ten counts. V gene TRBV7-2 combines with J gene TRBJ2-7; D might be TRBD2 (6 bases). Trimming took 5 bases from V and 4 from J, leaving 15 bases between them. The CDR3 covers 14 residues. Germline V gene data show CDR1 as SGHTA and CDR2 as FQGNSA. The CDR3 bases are TGTGCCAGCAGCCGACAGAGGGACTCGTACGAGCAGTACTTC. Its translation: CASSRQRDSYEQYF.

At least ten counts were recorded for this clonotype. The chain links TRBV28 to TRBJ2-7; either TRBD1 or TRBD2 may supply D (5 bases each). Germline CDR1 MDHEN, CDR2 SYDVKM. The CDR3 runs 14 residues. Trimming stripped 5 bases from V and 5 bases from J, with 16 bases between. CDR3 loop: CASSGPGTEDEQYF. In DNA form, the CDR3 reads TGTGCCAGCAGTGGGCCAGGGACGGAGGACGAGCAGTACTTC.

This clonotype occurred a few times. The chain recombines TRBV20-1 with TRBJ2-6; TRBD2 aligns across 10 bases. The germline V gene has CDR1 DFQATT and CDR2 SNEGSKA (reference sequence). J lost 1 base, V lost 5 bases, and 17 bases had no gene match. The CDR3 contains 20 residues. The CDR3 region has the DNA TGCAGTGCTTACATTACATCCGGGACTAGCGCCACTTCTGGGGCCAACGTCCTGACTTTC. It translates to CSAYITSGTSATSGANVLTF.

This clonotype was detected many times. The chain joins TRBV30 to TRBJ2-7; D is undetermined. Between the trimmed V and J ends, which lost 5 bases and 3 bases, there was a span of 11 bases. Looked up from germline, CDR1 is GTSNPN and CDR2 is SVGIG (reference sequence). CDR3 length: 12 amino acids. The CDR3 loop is CAWSHSHYEQYF. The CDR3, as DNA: TGTGCCTGGTCACACAGCCACTACGAGCAGTACTTC.

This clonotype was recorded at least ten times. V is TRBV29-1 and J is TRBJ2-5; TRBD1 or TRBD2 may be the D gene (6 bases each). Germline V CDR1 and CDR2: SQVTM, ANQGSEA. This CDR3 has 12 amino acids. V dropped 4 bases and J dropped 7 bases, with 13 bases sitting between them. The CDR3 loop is CSVVVQGGTQYF. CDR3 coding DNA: TGCAGCGTTGTTGTACAGGGAGGGACCCAGTACTTC.

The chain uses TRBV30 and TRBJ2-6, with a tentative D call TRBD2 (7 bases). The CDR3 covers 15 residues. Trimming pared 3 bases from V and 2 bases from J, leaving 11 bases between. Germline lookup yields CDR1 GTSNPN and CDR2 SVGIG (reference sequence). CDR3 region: CAWRGGGAGANVLTF. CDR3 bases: TGTGCCTGGAGAGGGGGGGGAGCTGGGGCCAACGTCCTGACTTTC.

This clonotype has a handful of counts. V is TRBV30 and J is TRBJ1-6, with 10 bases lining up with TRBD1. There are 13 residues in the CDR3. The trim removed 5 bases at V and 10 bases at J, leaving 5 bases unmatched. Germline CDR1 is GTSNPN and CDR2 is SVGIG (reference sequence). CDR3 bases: TGTGCCTGGGCGGGACAGGGGATGTCACCCCTCCACTTT. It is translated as CAWAGQGMSPLHF. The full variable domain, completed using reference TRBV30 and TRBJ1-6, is SQTIHQWPATLVQPVGSPLSLECTVEGTSNPNLYWYRQAAGRGLQLLFYSVGIGQISSEVPQNLSASRPQDRQFILSSKKLLLSDSGFYLCAWAGQGMSPLHFGNGTRLTVT.